The clone carrying this T cell receptor (beta chain) appeared once. Its antigen is unknown. This CDR3 comprises 15 residues. Germline assignment: CDR1 ENHRY and CDR2 SYGVKD. V was shortened by 3 bases and J by 3 bases, with 14 bases between the two germline ends. Cultured CD4+ T cell DNA was sequenced using the Oncomine TCR Beta short-read assay. TCRdb re-called the PCR reads through MiXCR, storing one row per CDR3 protein. The sample lists 20,000 to 25,000 distinct CDR3 sequences, 60% occurring once. The sample comes from a study of vaccination and CD4 T cells after COVID-19. For the study at large: Median time from second vaccine dose to sampling was about 70 days (14 to 241).

The sample's treatment: roughly 11-day PBMC culture with coronavirus spike peptide pools or control peptides (ViraFEST assay). Isolation of CD4+ T cells by negative selection took place after roughly 10 days of culture. The origin of this receptor is a human donor who received a COVID-19 vaccine. The source was CD4+ T cells from blood, cultured in vitro, collected after SARS-CoV-2 vaccination. This rearrangement joins TRBV10-3 to TRBJ1-2; maybe TRBD1 (5 bases). CDR3 protein: CAISDLGTGDYGYTF. In DNA form, the CDR3 reads TGTGCCATCAGTGACCTCGGGACGGGAGACTATGGCTACACCTTC.